The clone carrying this TCR beta chain was seen many times. TCRdb reprocessed the PCR reads via MiXCR and lists one record per CDR3 protein. The sample holds over 600,000 distinct CDR3 sequences, about 20% seen once. This record belongs to a study of molecular identifiers for immune sequencing clone quantification. V dropped 3 bases and J dropped 2 bases, with 16 bases sitting between them. This CDR3 is built from 17 residues. Germline V gene sequence: CDR1 LNHDA, CDR2 SQIVND (reference sequence). The chain has TRBV19 and TRBJ2-2; TRBD1 might be the D (6 bases). Sample: naive CD8+ T cells from blood, with Jurkat cell RNA spiked in. Noted subset: FACS-sorted CD8+CD4-CCR7+CD45RA+ naive T cells. The source of this sequence is a human donor in good health. Some libraries in this study had Jurkat cell RNA spiked in. CDR3 residues: CASSIVAGQTNTGELFF. CDR3 DNA sequence: TGTGCCAGTAGTATCGTAGCAGGACAGACAAACACCGGGGAGCTGTTTTTT.